A selection of T cell receptor beta chains follows, all from one sample in a study of OX40 agonist ivuxolimab in advanced cancers. The data were produced by immunoSEQ multiplex PCR, yet TCRdb's version contains in-frame clones alone and is incomplete. The data show tens of thousands of clones, approximately 86% seen once. This specimen was CD4+ or CD8+ T cells sorted from blood, taken in a trial of the OX40 agonist ivuxolimab. The receptors come from an adult with an advanced solid tumor such as melanoma, head and neck, liver or kidney cancer. The CDR3 runs from the conserved cysteine through the conserved F or W. The order of the fields is V gene, clone size, D gene, J gene, CDR3 protein, CDR3 DNA. D genes are given only for firm matches. Clone size is stated in some rows and not others, as once, few, many or a class when expanded.

TRBV11-1	NA	NA	TRBJ2-1	CASSLRTGRGSYNEQFF	TGTGCCAGCAGCTTAAGGACGGGACGGGGCTCCTACAATGAGCAGTTCTTC
TRBV5-1	NA	NA	TRBJ2-7	CASSLEGVTGEQYF	TGCGCCAGCAGCTTGGAAGGGGTTACGGGCGAGCAGTACTTC
TRBV7-9	NA	NA	TRBJ2-7	CASSLVGASGYEQYF	TGTGCCAGCAGCTTAGTGGGAGCGAGCGGCTACGAGCAGTACTTC
TRBV6-1	NA	TRBD1	TRBJ2-2	CASSEGTGIYGGELFF	TGTGCCAGCAGTGAAGGGACAGGGATTTATGGCGGGGAGCTGTTTTTT
TRBV11-2	NA	NA	TRBJ1-6	CASSLVKLGSPLHF	TGTGCCAGCAGCTTGGTCAAACTAGGCTCACCCCTCCACTTT
TRBV7-6	NA	NA	TRBJ2-1	CASTPTPANYNEQFF	TGTGCCAGCACCCCGACCCCCGCTAATTACAATGAGCAGTTCTTC
TRBV7-7	NA	NA	TRBJ2-5	CASSPTYQETQYF	TGTGCTAGCAGCCCCACGTACCAAGAGACCCAGTACTTC
TRBV27	NA	NA	TRBJ1-1	CASSLVSRGDTEAFF	TGTGCCAGCAGTTTGGTCTCGCGGGGTGACACTGAAGCTTTCTTT
TRBV13	NA	TRBD2	TRBJ2-1	CASSLGLAGVGSYNEQFF	TGTGCCAGCAGCTTGGGACTAGCGGGAGTAGGGTCCTACAATGAGCAGTTCTTC
TRBV6-5	NA	NA	TRBJ2-7	CASSYSSLPNYEQYF	TGTGCCAGCAGTTACTCGAGTCTGCCCAATTACGAGCAGTACTTC
TRBV18	NA	NA	TRBJ2-5	CASSPTSSTGRDAQYF	TGTGCCAGCTCACCAACTAGTAGCACAGGAAGAGATGCCCAGTACTTC
TRBV29-1	once	NA	TRBJ1-2	CSVVGLHYGYTF	TGCAGCGTTGTCGGGTTACACTATGGCTACACCTTC
TRBV5-1	NA	NA	TRBJ2-1	CASSLGTGSYNEQFF	TGCGCCAGCAGCTTGGGTACCGGGAGCTACAATGAGCAGTTCTTC
TRBV2	NA	NA	TRBJ2-7	CASTGLRDLSYEQYF	TGTGCCAGCACTGGCCTCCGGGACCTCTCCTACGAGCAGTACTTC
TRBV5-1	NA	NA	TRBJ2-5	CASSLHTPAETQYF	TGCGCCAGCAGCTTACACACGCCGGCGGAGACCCAGTACTTC